The 29 T cell receptor beta chains presented below share a single source sample, sequenced in a study of blood T cell repertoires in COVID-19. Sequencing was performed with immunoSEQ multiplex PCR; in TCRdb, only in-frame clones are kept and a portion is missing. The sample holds roughly 270,000 clones; roughly 85% are singletons and the top ten take approximately 5.1%. The sample taken for sequencing was peripheral blood. The receptor set was obtained from a man in his fifties with active or convalescent COVID-19.

The chain links TRBV5-6 to TRBJ1-6; 7 bases are shared with TRBD1. The V gene end was trimmed by 7 bases and the J gene end by 7 bases; junction bases not matched to a gene: 8. The CDR3 has 14 amino acids. CDR1 and CDR2 from the germline V gene are SGHDT and YYEEEE. The DNA for the CDR3 is TGTGCCAGCGCCAGAGGGGGCATGAATTCACCCCTCCACTTT. This gives the protein CASARGGMNSPLHF.

J is TRBJ2-7 and V is TRBV6-1; 7 bases map to TRBD2. The CDR3 runs to 12 residues. Germline V CDR1 and CDR2: MNHNS, SASEGT. Trimming removed 6 bases from V and 6 bases from J; junction bases left unmatched: 5. The CDR3 here is CASSRLAREQYF. The CDR3 DNA sequence: TGTGCCAGCAGCAGACTAGCTCGCGAGCAGTACTTC.

The V gene is TRBV19, the J gene TRBJ1-1, with TRBD1 as a possible D gene (6 bases). The germline V gene encodes CDR1 LNHDA and CDR2 SQIVND (reference sequence). Trimming removed 6 bases at V and 0 bases at J, with 11 bases between. There are 14 residues in the CDR3. The CDR3 reads CASRGGPLNTEAFF. The CDR3 nucleotides are TGTGCCAGTAGGGGGGGGCCTTTGAACACTGAAGCTTTCTTT. Variable domain in full (rest from reference TRBV19 and TRBJ1-1): DGGITQSPKYLFRKEGQNVTLSCEQNLNHDAMYWYRQDPGQGLRLIYYSQIVNDFQKGDIAEGYSVSREKKESFPLTVTSAQKNPTAFYLCASRGGPLNTEAFFGQGTRLTVV.

In nucleotides, the CDR3 is TGTGCCAGCAGCCAAGAGACGGGGGGCGCATATGGCTACACCTTC. The encoded protein is CASSQETGGAYGYTF. The chain joins TRBV9 to TRBJ1-2, with D possibly TRBD1 on 6 matching bases. Germline V gene sequence: CDR1 SGDLS, CDR2 YYNGEE. V was clipped by 4 bases and J by 5 bases, with 18 bases between them. The CDR3 is 15 amino acids.

This chain connects TRBV6-5 to TRBJ2-7; D gene ambiguous. Germline V gives CDR1 MNHEY, CDR2 SVGAGI. Between the trimmed V and J ends, which lost 4 bases and 3 bases, there was a span of 10 bases. The CDR3 length is 13 residues. CDR3 sequence (DNA): TGTGCCAGCAGTTTTAGCCCGAACTACGAGCAGTACTTC. Its translation is CASSFSPNYEQYF.

The chain recombines TRBV11-3 with TRBJ2-1; 9 positions agree with TRBD2. This CDR3 spans 16 amino acids. In germline, CDR1 is SGHNT, CDR2 YENEEA. Unmatched junction bases numbered 9, after V lost 1 base and J lost 8 bases. The CDR3 DNA is TGTGCCAGCAGCTTAGGTGGTAGCGGGAGAGGCGATGAGCAGTTCTTC. Its translation: CASSLGGSGRGDEQFF.

V and J are TRBV4-1 and TRBJ2-7; D perhaps matches TRBD2 (7 bases). V was shortened by 4 bases and J by 3 bases, with 16 bases between the two germline ends. The CDR3 sequence is 15 residues long. CDR1 and CDR2 from the germline V gene are MGHRA and YSYEKL. The CDR3 nucleotides read TGCGCCAGCAGCCCCCGGGCGGGGGCACTCTACGAGCAGTACTTC. It translates to CASSPRAGALYEQYF.

This clone was seen ten or more times. The V and J genes are TRBV7-9 and TRBJ1-3; D not certain. This CDR3 is 16 amino acids long. Trimming removed 0 bases from V and 0 bases from J, with 9 bases in between. Germline CDR1 and CDR2: SEHNR and FQNEAQ (reference sequence). The CDR3 DNA reads as TGTGCCAGCAGCTTAGCCCGGCGGAACTCTGGAAACACCATATATTTT. Translated, it gives CASSLARRNSGNTIYF.

The chain employs TRBV30 and TRBJ1-2; TRBD1 might be the D (6 bases). There are 13 residues in the CDR3. The germline CDR1 and CDR2 sequences are GTSNPN and SVGIG (reference sequence). V dropped 3 bases and J dropped 6 bases, with 14 bases sitting between them. In nucleotides, the CDR3 is TGTGCCTGGAGAATAAGTTACAGGGATGGCTACACCTTC. This gives the protein CAWRISYRDGYTF.

The CDR3, as DNA: TGTGCCAGCAGCGTAGGGGACAGGGGGTTCTACGAGCAGTACTTC. It translates to CASSVGDRGFYEQYF. The chain combines TRBV9 with TRBJ2-7; 11 bases line up with TRBD1. There are 15 residues in the CDR3. The junction had 2 bases not matched to a gene; V was cut back by 0 bases and J by 3 bases. Per the germline V gene, CDR1 is SGDLS and CDR2 is YYNGEE.

This clone was observed a handful of times. This rearrangement joins TRBV6-4 to TRBJ1-1; tentative D call: TRBD1 (5 bases). Germline values: CDR1 MRHNA, CDR2 SNTAGT. This CDR3 is 11 amino acids long. V lost 5 bases and J lost 8, with 9 bases in between. The CDR3 is CASSQGGEAFF. DNA of the CDR3: TGTGCCAGCAGTCAGGGTGGCGAAGCTTTCTTT.

The rearrangement uses TRBV28 and TRBJ2-1; tentative D call: TRBD1 (7 bases). CDR1 is MDHEN and CDR2 is SYDVKM in the germline V gene. Trimming shortened V by 5 bases and J by 13 bases, and 21 bases separated the two germline ends. The CDR3 consists of 14 residues. Here the CDR3 DNA reads TGTGCCAGCAGTACGACCGGCGGAGGGGGCTTACAGTTCTTC. Encoded protein: CASSTTGGGGLQFF.

The chain has TRBV7-3 and TRBJ1-6, with D hard to call. Between the trimmed V and J ends, which lost 3 bases and 7 bases, there was a span of 7 bases. Germline lookup yields CDR1 SGHTA and CDR2 FQGTGA. The CDR3 loop spans 13 amino acids. The CDR3 sequence is CASSLYQNSPLHF. The CDR3 DNA sequence: TGTGCCAGCAGCTTGTATCAGAATTCACCCCTCCACTTT.

The V and J genes are TRBV7-9 and TRBJ1-2, with D unclear. This CDR3 contains 13 residues. Germline V lookup: CDR1 SEHNR, CDR2 FQNEAQ (reference sequence). CDR3 residues: CATSGRPNYGYTF. The CDR3 DNA reads TGTGCAACTAGTGGCAGGCCTAACTATGGCTACACCTTC.

This chain joins TRBV7-2 and TRBJ1-5; tentatively, D is TRBD1 (6 bases). V gave up 5 bases and J gave up 0 bases, with 14 bases separating them. The germline CDR1 and CDR2 sequences are SGHTA and FQGNSA. The CDR3 is 16 amino acids. The CDR3 region has the DNA TGTGCCAGCAGCCTAGAAGGGACAATTAGCAATCAGCCCCAGCATTTT. Protein product: CASSLEGTISNQPQHF.

V is TRBV27 and J is TRBJ1-5, with TRBD1 as a possible D gene (5 bases). CDR1 MNHEY and CDR2 SMNVEV come from the germline V gene (reference sequence). V was shortened by 0 bases and J by 0 bases, with 12 bases between the two germline ends. The CDR3 covers 17 residues. CDR3 DNA sequence: TGTGCCAGCAGTTTATCGACAGCACTTAATAGCAATCAGCCCCAGCATTTT. Its translation: CASSLSTALNSNQPQHF.

This chain joins TRBV2 and TRBJ2-7; 8 nucleotides align to TRBD1. The CDR3 runs to 14 residues. Germline CDR1 reads SNHLY; CDR2 reads FYNNEI. Germline trimming cut 7 bases from V and 2 bases from J; bases unmatched to any gene: 7. The CDR3 bases are TGTGCCAGCACCGCTCAGGGGGCGACCTACGAGCAGTACTTC. Amino acid sequence: CASTAQGATYEQYF.

This rearrangement joins TRBV15 to TRBJ1-6; D not resolved. The CDR3 spans 14 residues. The germline V and J ends were trimmed by 3 bases and 6 bases, with 9 bases remaining between them. CDR1 and CDR2 (germline): LNHNV, YYDKDF (reference sequence). This CDR3 is CATSSRRGNSPLHF. The CDR3 coding sequence is TGTGCCACCAGCAGTAGACGCGGTAATTCACCCCTCCACTTT.

This clone appeared a few times. The J gene is TRBJ2-5, the V gene TRBV6-5; no firm D call. CDR1 and CDR2 from the germline V gene are MNHEY and SVGAGI. This CDR3 has 13 residues. V was trimmed by 6 bases and J by 5 bases, leaving 13 bases between them. CDR3 DNA: TGTGCCAGCAGAATAGCCCCAACGGAGACCCAGTACTTC. Translation gives CASRIAPTETQYF.

The chain links TRBV27 to TRBJ2-2; 7 bases line up with TRBD1. V shed 6 bases, J shed 5 bases, and the junction held 6 bases outside the gene matches. The CDR3 runs 14 residues. Germline CDR1 is MNHEY and CDR2 is SMNVEV (reference sequence). CDR3 coding DNA: TGTGCCAGCAGGACAGGGCTTAGGACCGGGGAGCTGTTTTTT. This codes for CASRTGLRTGELFF.

The chain couples TRBV7-2 to TRBJ2-3; D is unresolved. CDR1 and CDR2 from the germline V gene are SGHTA and FQGNSA. Trimming took off 3 bases at V and 4 bases at J, with 8 bases between the two ends. This CDR3 contains 13 residues. The CDR3 reads CASSFRQADTQYF. The CDR3 DNA reads as TGTGCCAGCAGCTTCAGACAAGCAGATACGCAGTATTTT.

Only a few counts were recorded for this clone. The gene calls are TRBV6-5 and TRBJ2-5; D unresolved. V was trimmed by 4 bases and J by 0 bases, leaving 9 bases between them. Germline V gene sequence: CDR1 MNHEY, CDR2 SVGAGI. The CDR3 length is 14 residues. The CDR3 DNA is TGTGCCAGCAGTTTAAGCCTGTACCAAGAGACCCAGTACTTC. This translates into CASSLSLYQETQYF.

This chain links TRBV20-1 with TRBJ2-2; TRBD1 aligns across 9 bases. V lost 6 bases to trimming and J lost 14 bases; unmatched junction nucleotides: 7. The CDR3 sequence is 11 residues long. Germline V gives CDR1 DFQATT, CDR2 SNEGSKA (reference sequence). CDR3 nucleotide sequence: TGCAGTGCAAAAGGACAGGGGTCACTGTTTTTT. Translated: CSAKGQGSLFF.

The chain is built from TRBV7-2 and TRBJ1-6, with TRBD1 identical over 7 bases. The J segment lost 7 bases and the V segment lost 1 base, leaving 7 bases of the junction unmatched. CDR1 is SGHTA and CDR2 is FQGNSA in the germline V gene. The length of the CDR3 is 16 residues. The CDR3 bases are TGTGCCAGCAGCTTAGGGGACAGCGGGTACAATTCACCCCTCCACTTT. The encoded protein is CASSLGDSGYNSPLHF.

The chain links TRBV6-5 to TRBJ1-6, with a weak D call TRBD1 (5 bases). The CDR3 consists of 16 residues. The ends were cut back, 1 base at V and 5 bases at J, with 12 bases in the middle. Per the germline V gene, CDR1 is MNHEY and CDR2 is SVGAGI. CDR3 region: CASSYFGGFNNSPLHF. The CDR3 nucleotides are TGTGCCAGCAGTTACTTCGGGGGTTTCAATAATTCACCCCTCCACTTT.

The chain uses TRBV18 and TRBJ2-3, with 8 bases that match TRBD1. CDR3 length: 13 residues. Losses at the gene ends were 6 bases for V and 9 bases for J; bases not matched to a gene: 8. The germline V gene encodes CDR1 KGHSH and CDR2 LQKENI. The CDR3 bases are TGTGCCAGCTCGGTGGACAGGGAGGCAACGCAGTATTTT. It codes for CASSVDREATQYF.

V usage is TRBV9 and J usage is TRBJ2-1; tentative D call: TRBD1 (6 bases). CDR3 length: 17 residues. The germline CDR1 and CDR2 sequences are SGDLS and YYNGEE. The V end was cut by 4 bases, the J end by 6 bases, with 23 bases between. CDR3 nucleotide sequence: TGTGCCAGCAGCCCACGACAGGATTCGGTTTTGTCCAATGAGCAGTTCTTC. Its translation is CASSPRQDSVLSNEQFF.

V is TRBV7-2 and J is TRBJ2-3; TRBD2 matches 15 bases. Germline CDR1 SGHTA, CDR2 FQGNSA. The length of the CDR3 is 18 residues. V trimming: 5 bases; J trimming: 2 bases; junction bases outside the gene matches: 8. This CDR3 is CASSTRTSGRASTDTQYF. For the CDR3, the DNA is TGTGCCAGCAGCACTCGGACTAGCGGGAGGGCCTCCACAGATACGCAGTATTTT.

V and J are TRBV6-5 and TRBJ1-5; 8 nucleotides match TRBD1. Germline V gene lookup returns CDR1 MNHEY and CDR2 SVGAGI. The CDR3 sequence is 15 residues long. With 5 bases clipped from V and 5 bases from J, the junction kept 8 bases outside the gene matches. The CDR3 reads CASSRQGRGDQPQHF. For the CDR3, the DNA is TGTGCCAGCAGTCGACAGGGGAGGGGGGATCAGCCCCAGCATTTT.